Described below is a single T cell receptor beta chain sequence and its context. Only in-frame clones appear in the TCRdb table, and some are missing; sequencing was by immunoSEQ multiplex PCR. This table holds under 300,000 clones, about nine tenths found once. The data were obtained in a study of blood T cell repertoires in COVID-19. In germline, CDR1 is ENHRY, CDR2 SYGVKD. The V gene end was trimmed by 3 bases and the J gene end by 6 bases; junction bases not matched to a gene: 4. The CDR3 runs 16 residues. The sequence came from a woman aged 45 to 65 who had recovered from COVID-19. V and J are TRBV10-3 and TRBJ2-2; 13 bases line up with TRBD2. Sequences were obtained from PBMCs or T cells enriched from blood (not recorded which). CDR3: CAISDPTSGRPGELFF. The CDR3 DNA is TGTGCCATCAGTGACCCGACTAGCGGGAGGCCCGGGGAGCTGTTTTTT.